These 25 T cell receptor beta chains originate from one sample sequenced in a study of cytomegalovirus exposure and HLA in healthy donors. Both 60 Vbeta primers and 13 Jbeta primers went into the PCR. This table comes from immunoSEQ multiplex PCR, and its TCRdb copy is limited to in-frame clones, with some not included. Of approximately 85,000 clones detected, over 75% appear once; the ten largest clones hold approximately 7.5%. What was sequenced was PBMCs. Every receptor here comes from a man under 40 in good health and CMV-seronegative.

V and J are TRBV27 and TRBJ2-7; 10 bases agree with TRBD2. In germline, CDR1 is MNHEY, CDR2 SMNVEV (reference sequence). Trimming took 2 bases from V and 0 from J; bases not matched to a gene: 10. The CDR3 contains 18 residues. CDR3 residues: CASSLARGLAISSYEQYF. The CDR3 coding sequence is TGTGCCAGCAGTTTAGCCAGGGGACTAGCGATTAGCTCCTACGAGCAGTACTTC.

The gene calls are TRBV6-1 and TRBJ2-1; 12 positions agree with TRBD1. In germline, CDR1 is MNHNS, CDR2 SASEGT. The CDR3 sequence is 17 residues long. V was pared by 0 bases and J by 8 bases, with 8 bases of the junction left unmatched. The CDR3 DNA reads TGTGCCAGCAGTGAAGCGAAGGGGACAGGGGGCAACGATGAGCAGTTCTTC. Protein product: CASSEAKGTGGNDEQFF.

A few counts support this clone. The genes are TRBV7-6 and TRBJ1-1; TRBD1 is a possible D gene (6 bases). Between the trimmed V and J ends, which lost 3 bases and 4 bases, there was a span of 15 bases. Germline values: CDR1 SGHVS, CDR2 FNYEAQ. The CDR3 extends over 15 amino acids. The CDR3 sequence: CASSFVQGGGTEAFF. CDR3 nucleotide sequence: TGTGCCAGCAGCTTTGTACAGGGCGGCGGCACTGAAGCTTTCTTT. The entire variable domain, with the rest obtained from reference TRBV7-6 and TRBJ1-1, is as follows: GAGVSQSPRYKVTKRGQDVALRCDPISGHVSLYWYRQALGQGPEFLTYFNYEAQQDKSGLPNDRFSAERPEGSISTLTIQRTEQRDSAMYRCASSFVQGGGTEAFFGQGTRLTVV.

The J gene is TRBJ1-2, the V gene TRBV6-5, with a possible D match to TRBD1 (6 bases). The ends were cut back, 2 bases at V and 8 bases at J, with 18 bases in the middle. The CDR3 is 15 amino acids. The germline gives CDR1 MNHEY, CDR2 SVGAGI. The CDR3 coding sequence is TGTGCCAGCAGTTACGTTTCGTTGCAGGGGACCGGCTACACCTTC. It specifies CASSYVSLQGTGYTF.

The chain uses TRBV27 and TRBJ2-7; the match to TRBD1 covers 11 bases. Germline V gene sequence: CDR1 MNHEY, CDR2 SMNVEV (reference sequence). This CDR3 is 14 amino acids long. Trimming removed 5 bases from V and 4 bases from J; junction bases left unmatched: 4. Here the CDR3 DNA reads TGTGCCAGCAGTACGGGACAGGGGGGGTACGAGCAGTACTTC. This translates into CASSTGQGGYEQYF.

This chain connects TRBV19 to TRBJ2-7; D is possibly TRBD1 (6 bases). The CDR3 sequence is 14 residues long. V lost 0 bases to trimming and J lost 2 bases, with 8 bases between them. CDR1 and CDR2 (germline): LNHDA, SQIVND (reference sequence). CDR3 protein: CASSIEQGPYEQYF. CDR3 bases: TGTGCCAGTAGTATAGAACAGGGTCCCTACGAGCAGTACTTC. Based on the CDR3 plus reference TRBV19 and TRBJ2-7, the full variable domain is DGGITQSPKYLFRKEGQNVTLSCEQNLNHDAMYWYRQDPGQGLRLIYYSQIVNDFQKGDIAEGYSVSREKKESFPLTVTSAQKNPTAFYLCASSIEQGPYEQYFGPGTRLTVT.

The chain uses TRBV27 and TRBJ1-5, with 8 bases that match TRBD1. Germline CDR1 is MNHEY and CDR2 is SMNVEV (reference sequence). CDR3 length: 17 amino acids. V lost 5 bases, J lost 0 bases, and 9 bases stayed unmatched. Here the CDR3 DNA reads TGTGCCAGCAGTCAGGGGGCTGGATTCTATAGCAATCAGCCCCAGCATTTT. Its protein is CASSQGAGFYSNQPQHF.

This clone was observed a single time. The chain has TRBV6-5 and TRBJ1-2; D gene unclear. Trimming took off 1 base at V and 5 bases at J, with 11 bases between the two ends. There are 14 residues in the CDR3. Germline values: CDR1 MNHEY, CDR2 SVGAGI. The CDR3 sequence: CASSYLEGGYGYTF. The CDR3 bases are TGTGCCAGCAGTTACTTGGAGGGAGGGTATGGCTACACCTTC.

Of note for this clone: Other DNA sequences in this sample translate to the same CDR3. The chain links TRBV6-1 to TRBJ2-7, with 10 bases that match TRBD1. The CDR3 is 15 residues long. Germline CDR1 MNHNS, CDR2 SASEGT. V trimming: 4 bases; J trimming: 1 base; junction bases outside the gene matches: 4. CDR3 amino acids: CASSAGTGDSYEQYF. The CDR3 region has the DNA TGTGCCAGCAGTGCCGGGACAGGGGATTCCTACGAGCAGTACTTC.

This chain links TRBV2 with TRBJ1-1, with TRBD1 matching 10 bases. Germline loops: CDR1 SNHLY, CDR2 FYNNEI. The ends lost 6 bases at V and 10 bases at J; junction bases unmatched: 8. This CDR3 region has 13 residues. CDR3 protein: CASSAGTGVVAFF. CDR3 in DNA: TGTGCCAGCAGCGCGGGGACAGGGGTTGTAGCTTTCTTT.

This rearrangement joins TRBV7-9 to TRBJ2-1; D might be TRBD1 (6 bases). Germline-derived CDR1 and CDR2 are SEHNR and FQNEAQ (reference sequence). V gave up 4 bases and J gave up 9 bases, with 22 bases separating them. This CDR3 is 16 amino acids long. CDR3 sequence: CASSSNRDTRKGEQFF. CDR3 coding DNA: TGTGCCAGCAGCTCTAACCGGGACACTAGGAAGGGTGAGCAGTTCTTC.

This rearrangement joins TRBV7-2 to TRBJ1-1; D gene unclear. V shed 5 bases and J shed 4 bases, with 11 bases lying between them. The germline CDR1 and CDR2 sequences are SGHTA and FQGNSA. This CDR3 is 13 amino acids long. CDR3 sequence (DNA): TGTGCCAGCAGCCTAGGACTTGGCACTGAAGCTTTCTTT. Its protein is CASSLGLGTEAFF.

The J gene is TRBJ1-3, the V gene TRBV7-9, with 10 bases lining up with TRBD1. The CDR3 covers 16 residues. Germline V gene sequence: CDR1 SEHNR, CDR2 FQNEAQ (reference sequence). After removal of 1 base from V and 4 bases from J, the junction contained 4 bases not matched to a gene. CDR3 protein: CASSLGQGAYGNTIYF. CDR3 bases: TGTGCCAGCAGCTTAGGACAGGGGGCGTACGGAAACACCATATATTTT. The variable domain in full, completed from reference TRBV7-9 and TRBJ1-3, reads DTGVSQNPRHKITKRGQNVTFRCDPISEHNRLYWYRQTLGQGPEFLTYFQNEAQLEKSRLLSDRFSAERPKGSFSTLEIQRTEQGDSAMYLCASSLGQGAYGNTIYFGEGSWLTVV.

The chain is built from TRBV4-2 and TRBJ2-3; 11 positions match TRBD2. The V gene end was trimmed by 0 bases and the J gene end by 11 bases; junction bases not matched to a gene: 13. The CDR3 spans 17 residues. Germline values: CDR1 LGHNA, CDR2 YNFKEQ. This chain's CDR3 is CASSQDGASGGPRRQYF. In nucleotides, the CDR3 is TGTGCCAGCAGCCAAGATGGGGCTAGCGGGGGGCCCAGGCGGCAGTATTTT.

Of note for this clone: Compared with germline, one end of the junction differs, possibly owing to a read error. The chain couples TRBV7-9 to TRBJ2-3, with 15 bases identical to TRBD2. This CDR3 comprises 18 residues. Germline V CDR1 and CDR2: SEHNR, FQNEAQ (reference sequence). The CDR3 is CANSLGTSGRSYADTQYF. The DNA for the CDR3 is TGTGCCAACAGCTTAGGGACTAGCGGGAGGAGTTACGCAGATACGCAGTATTTT.

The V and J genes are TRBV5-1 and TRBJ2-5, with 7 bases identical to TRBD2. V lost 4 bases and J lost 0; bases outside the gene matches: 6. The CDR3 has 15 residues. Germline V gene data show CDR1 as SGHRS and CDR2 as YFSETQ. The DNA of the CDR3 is TGCGCCAGCAGCCCGGGGGGAGAGTACCAAGAGACCCAGTACTTC. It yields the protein CASSPGGEYQETQYF.

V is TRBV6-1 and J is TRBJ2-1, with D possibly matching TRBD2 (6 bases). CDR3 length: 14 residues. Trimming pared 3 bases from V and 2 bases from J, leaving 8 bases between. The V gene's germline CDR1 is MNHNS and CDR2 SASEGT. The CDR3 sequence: CASSDREPYNEQFF. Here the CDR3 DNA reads TGTGCCAGCAGTGACCGGGAGCCCTACAATGAGCAGTTCTTC.

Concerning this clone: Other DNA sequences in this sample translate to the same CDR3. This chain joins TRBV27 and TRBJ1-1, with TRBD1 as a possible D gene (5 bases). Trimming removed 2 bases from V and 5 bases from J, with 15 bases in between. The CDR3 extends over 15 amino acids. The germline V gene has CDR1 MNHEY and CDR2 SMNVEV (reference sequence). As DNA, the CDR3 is TGTGCCAGCAGTTTAGTCCCGGGACTGCGGACTGAAGCTTTCTTT. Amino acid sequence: CASSLVPGLRTEAFF.

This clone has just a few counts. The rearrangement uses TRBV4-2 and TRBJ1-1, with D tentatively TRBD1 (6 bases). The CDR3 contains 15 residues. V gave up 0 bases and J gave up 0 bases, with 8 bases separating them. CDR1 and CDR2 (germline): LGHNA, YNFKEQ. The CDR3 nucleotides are TGTGCCAGCAGCCAAGACAGGGGTTTGAACACTGAAGCTTTCTTT. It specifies CASSQDRGLNTEAFF.

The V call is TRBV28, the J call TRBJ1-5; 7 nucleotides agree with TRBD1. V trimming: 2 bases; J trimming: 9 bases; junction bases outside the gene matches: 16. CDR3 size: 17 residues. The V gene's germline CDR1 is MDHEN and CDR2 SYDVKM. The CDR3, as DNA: TGTGCCAGCAGTTTACACCGGGACAGCTTGCGAGTATGGCCCCAGCATTTT. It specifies CASSLHRDSLRVWPQHF.

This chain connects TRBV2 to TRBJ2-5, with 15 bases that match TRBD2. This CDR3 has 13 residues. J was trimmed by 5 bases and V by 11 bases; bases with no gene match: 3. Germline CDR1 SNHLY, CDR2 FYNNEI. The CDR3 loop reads CARGLAGGETQYF. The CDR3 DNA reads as TGTGCCCGCGGACTAGCGGGAGGGGAGACCCAGTACTTC.

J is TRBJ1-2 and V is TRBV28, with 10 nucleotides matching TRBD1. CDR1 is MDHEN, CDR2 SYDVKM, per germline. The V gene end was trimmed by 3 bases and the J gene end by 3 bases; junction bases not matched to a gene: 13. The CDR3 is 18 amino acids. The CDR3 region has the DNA TGTGCCAGCAGTTTCCCGGGACAGGGGCTACCAGACGACTATGGCTACACCTTC. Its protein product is CASSFPGQGLPDDYGYTF.

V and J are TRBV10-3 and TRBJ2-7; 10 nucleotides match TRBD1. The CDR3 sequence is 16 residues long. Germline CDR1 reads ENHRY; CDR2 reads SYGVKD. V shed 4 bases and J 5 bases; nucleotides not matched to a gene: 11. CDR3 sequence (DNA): TGTGCCATCAGTGCAACCCGGGACAGGGGATTCCACGAGCAGTACTTC. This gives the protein CAISATRDRGFHEQYF.

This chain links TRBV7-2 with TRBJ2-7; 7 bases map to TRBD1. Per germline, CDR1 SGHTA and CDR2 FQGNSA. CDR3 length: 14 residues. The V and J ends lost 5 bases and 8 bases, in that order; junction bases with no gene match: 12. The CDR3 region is CASSPGGQILKQYF. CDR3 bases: TGTGCCAGCAGCCCTGGGGGACAGATATTAAAGCAGTACTTC.

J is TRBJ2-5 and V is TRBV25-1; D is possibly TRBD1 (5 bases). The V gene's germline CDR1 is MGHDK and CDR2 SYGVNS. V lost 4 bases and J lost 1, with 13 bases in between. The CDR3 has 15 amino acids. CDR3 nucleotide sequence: TGTGCCAGCAGTGCCGGACATCAATTCCAAGAGACCCAGTACTTC. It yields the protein CASSAGHQFQETQYF.